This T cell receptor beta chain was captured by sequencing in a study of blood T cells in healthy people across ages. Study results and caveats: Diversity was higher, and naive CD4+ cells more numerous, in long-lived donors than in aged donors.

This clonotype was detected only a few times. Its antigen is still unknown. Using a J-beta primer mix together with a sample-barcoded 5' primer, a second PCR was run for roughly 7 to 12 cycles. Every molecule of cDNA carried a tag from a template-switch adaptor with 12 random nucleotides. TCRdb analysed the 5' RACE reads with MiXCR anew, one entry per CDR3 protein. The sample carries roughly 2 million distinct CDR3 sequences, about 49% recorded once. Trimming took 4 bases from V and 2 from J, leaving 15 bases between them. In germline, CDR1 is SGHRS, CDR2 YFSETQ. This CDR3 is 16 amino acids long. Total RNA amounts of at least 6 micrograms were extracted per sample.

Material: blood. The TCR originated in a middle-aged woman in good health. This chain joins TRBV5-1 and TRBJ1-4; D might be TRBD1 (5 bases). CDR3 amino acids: CASSTRPGRTNEKLFF. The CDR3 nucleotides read TGCGCCAGCAGCACCCGTCCGGGACGGACTAATGAAAAACTGTTTTTT.